This passage covers 24 T cell receptor beta chains from one sample sequenced in a study of neurological immune-mediated disorders. TCRdb reprocessed the 5' RACE reads with MiXCR, giving one entry per CDR3 protein. The table lists tens of thousands of distinct CDR3 sequences, approximately 3.6% of them singletons. Sequencing was performed on CD4+ T cells from blood. The receptors were gathered from a woman in her thirties or forties with multiple sclerosis.

Regarding this clonotype: In this CDR3 the conserved last residue, phenylalanine or tryptophan, is missing, so a read error is likely. The V call is TRBV5-1, the J call TRBJ2-7; D unclear. V lost 0 bases, J lost 6 bases, and 13 bases lay in between. CDR1 and CDR2 from the germline V gene are SGHRS and YFSETQ. This CDR3 is built from 14 residues. The CDR3 nucleotides are TGCGCCAGCAGCTTGGGGGTCCTGGTCGGCGAGCAGTACCTC. Translating gives CASSLGVLVGEQYL.

Many counts were recorded for this clonotype. CDR3 DNA sequence: TGTGCCAGCAGTTTTACAGGGCTCACTGAAGCTTTCTTT. It codes for CASSFTGLTEAFF. The chain recombines TRBV6-6 with TRBJ1-1; D perhaps matches TRBD1 (6 bases). This CDR3 region has 13 residues. V lost 4 bases, J lost 4 bases, and 10 bases lay in between. CDR1 and CDR2 (germline): MNHNY, SVGAGI (reference sequence).

This clonotype has at least ten counts. This sequence joins TRBV29-1 and TRBJ2-7; D not resolved. This CDR3 is built from 13 residues. Trimming took off 8 bases at V and 6 bases at J, with 20 bases between the two ends. Germline V gene data show CDR1 as SQVTM and CDR2 as ANQGSEA. The CDR3: CSSSIGRTSEQYF. The DNA of the CDR3 is TGCAGCTCCAGTATCGGCAGGACGAGCGAGCAGTACTTC.

Ten or more counts support this clonotype. The V call is TRBV5-1, the J call TRBJ1-1; D remains ambiguous. V lost 1 base to trimming and J lost 7 bases, with 11 bases between them. CDR3 length: 13 amino acids. From germline, CDR1 is SGHRS and CDR2 YFSETQ. For the CDR3, the DNA is TGCGCCAGCAGCTTGACCCCGGGCGGTGAAGCTTTCTTT. Residues: CASSLTPGGEAFF.

This clonotype was seen many times. This sequence joins TRBV19 and TRBJ2-3; D uncertain. From germline, CDR1 is LNHDA and CDR2 SQIVND (reference sequence). V was clipped by 5 bases and J by 8 bases, with 11 bases between them. The CDR3 extends over 12 amino acids. The DNA of the CDR3 is TGTGCCAGTAGTTCTTGGCAGCCTACGCAGTATTTT. Encoded protein: CASSSWQPTQYF.

This clonotype was seen repeatedly, ten times or more. The chain links TRBV7-3 to TRBJ2-2, with D unclear. V was pared by 3 bases and J by 5 bases, with 7 bases between. Germline loops: CDR1 SGHTA, CDR2 FQGTGA. The CDR3 sequence is 13 residues long. The CDR3 DNA reads TGTGCCAGCAGCTTGCAGTTAACCGGGGAGCTGTTTTTT. It translates to CASSLQLTGELFF.

There are many counts of this clonotype. The CDR3 loop is CATRPGPYEQYF. The CDR3 nucleotides are TGTGCCACCAGGCCGGGGCCCTACGAGCAGTACTTC. The V call is TRBV6-2 or TRBV6-3, the J call TRBJ2-7; either TRBD1 or TRBD2 may fit D (5 bases each). Trimming removed 10 bases from V and 2 bases from J, with 12 bases in between. The germline V gene has CDR1 MNHEY and CDR2 SVGEGT. This CDR3 region has 12 residues.

This clonotype came up many times. The chain recombines TRBV5-1 with TRBJ2-1; 7 bases fit TRBD2. Germline CDR1 and CDR2: SGHRS and YFSETQ. With 4 bases clipped from V and 13 bases from J, the junction kept 17 bases outside the gene matches. The CDR3 covers 15 residues. Here the CDR3 DNA reads TGCGCCAGCAGCCCCACAGCGGGGCCGCTCGGTGAACAGTTCTTC. It yields the protein CASSPTAGPLGEQFF.

This clonotype was seen many times. The genes are TRBV15 and TRBJ1-2; D call uncertain. The CDR3 has 13 amino acids. V was shortened by 6 bases and J by 2 bases, with 10 bases between the two germline ends. CDR1 is LNHNV, CDR2 YYDKDF, per germline (reference sequence). The CDR3 sequence: CATSPDTNYGYTF. The CDR3 bases are TGTGCCACCAGTCCCGACACGAACTATGGCTACACCTTC.

There are many counts of this clonotype. This rearrangement joins TRBV4-1 to TRBJ1-2; D ambiguous. CDR1 MGHRA and CDR2 YSYEKL come from the germline V gene. V gave up 0 bases and J gave up 4 bases, with 9 bases separating them. This CDR3 has 14 amino acids. CDR3 amino acids: CASSQEKGSYGYTF. The DNA of the CDR3 is TGCGCCAGCAGCCAAGAAAAGGGATCCTATGGCTACACCTTC.

This clonotype was detected ten times or more. V gene TRBV4-1 combines with J gene TRBJ2-3; D ambiguous. Germline CDR1 is MGHRA and CDR2 is YSYEKL. The germline V and J ends were trimmed by 1 base and 0 bases, with 8 bases remaining between them. The CDR3 is made up of 15 amino acids. CDR3 protein: CASSQVGLSTDTQYF. Here the CDR3 DNA reads TGCGCCAGCAGCCAAGTCGGGCTAAGCACAGATACGCAGTATTTT.

This clonotype has a handful of counts. The chain links TRBV18 to TRBJ1-4; D possibly corresponds to TRBD1 (6 bases). CDR3 size: 16 residues. From germline, CDR1 is KGHSH and CDR2 LQKENI. V was clipped by 0 bases and J by 5 bases, with 13 bases between them. DNA for the CDR3: TGTGCCAGCTCACCACCGATTGGGGGCGCAAATGAAAAACTGTTTTTT. Residues: CASSPPIGGANEKLFF.

This clonotype was detected many times. The gene calls are TRBV4-1 and TRBJ1-1; 10 bases are a match to TRBD1. CDR3 length: 16 amino acids. Germline trimming cut 4 bases from V and 6 bases from J; bases unmatched to any gene: 11. Germline assignment: CDR1 MGHRA and CDR2 YSYEKL. The CDR3 region has the DNA TGCGCCAGCAGCCTTGGACAGGGGGGGTGGGTTGCTGAAGCTTTCTTT. Amino acid sequence: CASSLGQGGWVAEAFF.

This clonotype has at least ten counts. The rearrangement links TRBV5-1 to TRBJ1-5, with 7 nucleotides matching TRBD1. Germline V gene data show CDR1 as SGHRS and CDR2 as YFSETQ. J was trimmed by 1 base and V by 7 bases; bases with no gene match: 11. The CDR3 totals 16 residues. CDR3 coding DNA: TGCGCCAGCGGGATGACAGGGAACTTGAGCAATCAGCCCCAGCATTTT. Protein: CASGMTGNLSNQPQHF.

In this sample, this clonotype turned up many times. The gene calls are TRBV21-1 and TRBJ1-5. TRBV21-1 is termed a pseudogene. The CDR3 consists of 15 residues. Here the CDR3 DNA reads TGTGCCAGCAGCAAAGCAAAAGATATGGGTCAGCCCCAGCATTTT. Translating gives CASSKAKDMGQPQHF.

This clonotype was observed a few times. The V gene is TRBV7-7, the J gene TRBJ2-7; D possibly matches TRBD1 or TRBD2 (5 bases each). The V gene lost 1 base and the J gene lost 3 bases, with 13 bases spanning the gap. Germline V gene data show CDR1 as SSHAT and CDR2 as FNYEAQ (reference sequence). CDR3 length: 15 amino acids. The CDR3 nucleotides are TGTGCCAGCAGCTTAGGAGCAGGGACGGACTACGAGCAGTACTTC. The encoded protein is CASSLGAGTDYEQYF.

In its sample, this clonotype was seen many times. The J gene is TRBJ1-2, the V gene TRBV5-1; 12 nucleotides match TRBD1. Trimming at V came to 4 bases and at J to 7 bases, leaving 5 bases not matched to a gene. This CDR3 comprises 14 residues. Per the germline V gene, CDR1 is SGHRS and CDR2 is YFSETQ. CDR3 sequence reads: CASSPGTGGLGYTF. The CDR3 DNA sequence: TGCGCCAGCAGCCCCGGGACAGGGGGCCTTGGCTACACCTTC.

There are many counts of this clonotype. CDR3 nucleotide sequence: TGCAGTGCTAGAGATCCAAGAGGGCAGATTGAAGCTTTCTTT. Translated, it gives CSARDPRGQIEAFF. V and J are TRBV20-1 and TRBJ1-1; D is unresolved. Germline lookup yields CDR1 DFQATT and CDR2 SNEGSKA (reference sequence). This CDR3 contains 14 residues. V gave up 0 bases and J gave up 7 bases, with 15 bases separating them.

This clonotype was seen repeatedly, ten times or more. The V call is TRBV20-1, the J call TRBJ1-1; D ambiguous. Germline assignment: CDR1 DFQATT and CDR2 SNEGSKA (reference sequence). The CDR3 has 15 residues. The V end was cut by 0 bases, the J end by 3 bases, with 14 bases between. CDR3 nucleotides: TGCAGTGCTAGAGACCGGAGAGGACGCGACACTGAAGCTTTCTTT. It codes for CSARDRRGRDTEAFF.

This clonotype was picked up many times. The chain joins TRBV5-6 to TRBJ1-5; the D gene is possibly TRBD1 (6 bases). Trimming cost V 4 bases and J 1 base, with 9 bases left between them. CDR3 size: 14 residues. Germline V gene sequence: CDR1 SGHDT, CDR2 YYEEEE. DNA of the CDR3: TGTGCCAGCAGCCCCGGGGGCAGCAATCAGCCCCAGCATTTT. It encodes CASSPGGSNQPQHF.

This clonotype was counted many times. The chain has TRBV9 and TRBJ2-2, with 11 bases matching TRBD1. Germline CDR1 and CDR2: SGDLS and YYNGEE. The CDR3 consists of 16 residues. The ends lost 6 bases at V and 7 bases at J; junction bases unmatched: 11. The CDR3 loop is CASKGTGGIGGGELFF. The CDR3, as DNA: TGTGCCAGCAAGGGGACAGGGGGAATCGGTGGCGGGGAGCTGTTTTTT.

This clonotype has a count of ten or more. The chain has TRBV18 and TRBJ2-2; tentative D call: TRBD1 (6 bases). The CDR3 totals 17 residues. V lost 3 bases, J lost 1 base, and 15 bases lay in between. The germline V gene encodes CDR1 KGHSH and CDR2 LQKENI. The CDR3 here is CASSPPSTGWNTGELFF. The CDR3 nucleotides are TGTGCCAGCTCACCTCCTTCCACAGGGTGGAACACCGGGGAGCTGTTTTTT.

This clonotype has only one observation. This chain connects TRBV20-1 to TRBJ2-7; weak D call: TRBD1 (5 bases). CDR1 is DFQATT and CDR2 is SNEGSKA in the germline V gene (reference sequence). V was clipped by 3 bases and J by 5 bases, with 14 bases between them. CDR3 length equals 13 residues. DNA for the CDR3: TGCAGTGCTAGTCCGGCAGGGAAAAACGAGCAGTACTTC. Its protein is CSASPAGKNEQYF.

This clonotype has at least ten counts. The junction and the germline gene differ at one end; a read error may be behind it. The chain recombines TRBV5-1 with TRBJ2-3; the match to TRBD2 covers 8 bases. Germline V gene data show CDR1 as SGHRS and CDR2 as YFSETQ. The CDR3 runs 14 residues. This chain's CDR3 is CASSLYSGGTDTHF. Here the CDR3 DNA reads TGCGCCAGCAGCTTGTACAGCGGGGGCACAGATACGCATTTT.